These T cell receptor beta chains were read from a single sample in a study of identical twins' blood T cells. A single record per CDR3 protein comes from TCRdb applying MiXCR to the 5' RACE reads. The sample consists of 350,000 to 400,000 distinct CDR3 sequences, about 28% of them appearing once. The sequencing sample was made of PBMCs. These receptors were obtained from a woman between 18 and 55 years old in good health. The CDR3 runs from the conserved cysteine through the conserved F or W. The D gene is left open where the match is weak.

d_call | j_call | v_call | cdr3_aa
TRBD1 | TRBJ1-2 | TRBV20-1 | CSASDRSYGYTF
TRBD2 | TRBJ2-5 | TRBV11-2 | CASSFSGLAGAETQYF
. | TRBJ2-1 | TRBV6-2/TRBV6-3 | CASSYPNYNEQFF
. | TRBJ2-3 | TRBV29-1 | CSVAVGIADTQYF
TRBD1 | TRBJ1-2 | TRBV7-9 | CASSSDRGDGYGYTF
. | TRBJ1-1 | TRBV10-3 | CAISEPNDRNTVEAFF
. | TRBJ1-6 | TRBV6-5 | CASGYNRESPLHF
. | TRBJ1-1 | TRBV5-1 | CASSLGPGSTEAFF
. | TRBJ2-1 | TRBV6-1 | CASRISVIAHYNEQFF
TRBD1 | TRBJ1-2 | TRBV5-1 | CASSPRTGGYGYTF
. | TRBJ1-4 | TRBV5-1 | CASSLNIGYNEKLFF
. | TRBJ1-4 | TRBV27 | CASSVRLGEKLFF
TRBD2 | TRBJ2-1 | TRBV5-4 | CASSFILAGYNEQFF
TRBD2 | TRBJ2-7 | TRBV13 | CASRVRGGPNREQYF
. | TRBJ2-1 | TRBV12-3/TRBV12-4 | CASRQRSSGQFF
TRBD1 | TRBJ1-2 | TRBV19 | CASTRGRNGYTF
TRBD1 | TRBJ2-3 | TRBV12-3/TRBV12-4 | CASSTTGTGFSTDTQYF
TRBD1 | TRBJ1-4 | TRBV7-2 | CASSNRGRGHEKLFF
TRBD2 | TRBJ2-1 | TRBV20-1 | CSASGRGGRWNEQFF
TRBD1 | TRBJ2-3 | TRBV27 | CASSSTGLGVTDTQYF
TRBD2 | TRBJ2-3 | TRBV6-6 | CASSYSEPAGADTQYF
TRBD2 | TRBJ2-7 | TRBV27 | CASSLFGTSGVYEQYF
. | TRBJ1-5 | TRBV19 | CASSIEGVNQPQHF
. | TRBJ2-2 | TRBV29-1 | CSVRFAVTGELFF